A single sample gave rise to the 27 T cell receptor beta chains below, sequenced in a study of cytomegalovirus exposure and HLA in healthy donors. The PCR employed 60 Vbeta primers together with 13 Jbeta primers. The data were produced by immunoSEQ multiplex PCR, yet TCRdb's version contains in-frame clones alone and is incomplete. The sample has about 170,000 clones; more than 80% are singletons. The sequenced sample was PBMCs. These receptors came from a young woman in good health and CMV-seronegative.

V gene TRBV19 combines with J gene TRBJ2-1, with a weak D call TRBD2 (5 bases). The length of the CDR3 is 12 residues. Trimming took 3 bases from V and 5 from J, leaving 5 bases between them. CDR1 is LNHDA and CDR2 is SQIVND in the germline V gene (reference sequence). The CDR3 loop reads CASSIGDNEQFF. The CDR3 DNA sequence: TGTGCCAGTAGTATCGGGGACAATGAGCAGTTCTTC.

The V call is TRBV4-2, the J call TRBJ1-2, with D perhaps matching TRBD1 (6 bases). V shed 8 bases and J shed 2 bases, with 18 bases lying between them. The CDR3 has 15 amino acids. Germline CDR1 is LGHNA and CDR2 is YNFKEQ. DNA of the CDR3: TGTGCCAGCGCGGGCACAGGGCTCCACAACTATGGCTACACCTTC. It translates to CASAGTGLHNYGYTF.

The rearrangement joins TRBV4-2 to TRBJ2-3; D is possibly TRBD1 (7 bases). This CDR3 has 16 residues. CDR1 and CDR2 from the germline V gene are LGHNA and YNFKEQ. The V end was cut by 1 base, the J end by 7 bases, with 18 bases between. In DNA, the CDR3 is TGTGCCAGCAGCCAAGCTCGGAGGGGGCTTATGAATACGCAGTATTTT. It specifies CASSQARRGLMNTQYF.

The V call is TRBV19, the J call TRBJ1-2; a possible D gene is TRBD1 (6 bases). The CDR3 extends over 14 amino acids. Trimming stripped 7 bases from V and 8 bases from J, with 20 bases between. The germline gives CDR1 LNHDA, CDR2 SQIVND (reference sequence). The CDR3 region has the DNA TGTGCCAGTACCCTCCGGGGGGGGCCGCGGGGCTACACCTTC. Its protein is CASTLRGGPRGYTF. Full variable domain (rest looked up from reference TRBV19 and TRBJ1-2): DGGITQSPKYLFRKEGQNVTLSCEQNLNHDAMYWYRQDPGQGLRLIYYSQIVNDFQKGDIAEGYSVSREKKESFPLTVTSAQKNPTAFYLCASTLRGGPRGYTFGSGTRLTVV.

This clone was counted a single time. The rearrangement uses TRBV5-1 and TRBJ2-7, with 11 nucleotides matching TRBD1. V shed 4 bases, J shed 7 bases, and the junction held 10 bases outside the gene matches. The CDR3 is 15 residues long. From germline, CDR1 is SGHRS and CDR2 YFSETQ. The CDR3 nucleotides read TGCGCCAGCAGCGCGACGGGGACAGGGGGGCGGGAGCAGTACTTC. It is translated as CASSATGTGGREQYF.

This clone was recorded a few times. V and J are TRBV30 and TRBJ2-3; 11 nucleotides line up with TRBD2. Trimming took 5 bases from V and 7 from J; bases not matched to a gene: 8. Germline CDR1 GTSNPN, CDR2 SVGIG (reference sequence). The CDR3 sequence is 14 residues long. CDR3 region: CAWGPGLADNTQYF. As DNA, the CDR3 is TGTGCCTGGGGACCGGGACTAGCGGACAATACGCAGTATTTT. Supplemented by reference TRBV30 and TRBJ2-3, the full variable domain reads SQTIHQWPATLVQPVGSPLSLECTVEGTSNPNLYWYRQAAGRGLQLLFYSVGIGQISSEVPQNLSASRPQDRQFILSSKKLLLSDSGFYLCAWGPGLADNTQYFGPGTRLTVL.

The rearrangement joins TRBV5-1 to TRBJ2-3, with D hard to call. The CDR3 sequence is 12 residues long. Per the germline V gene, CDR1 is SGHRS and CDR2 is YFSETQ. Trimming stripped 4 bases from V and 4 bases from J, with 7 bases between. Here the CDR3 reads CASSLPSDTQYF. CDR3 in DNA: TGCGCCAGCAGCCTCCCCTCAGATACGCAGTATTTT. The full variable domain, in which reference TRBV5-1 and TRBJ2-3 provide the parts outside the CDR3, is KAGVTQTPRYLIKTRGQQVTLSCSPISGHRSVSWYQQTPGQGLQFLFEYFSETQRNKGNFPGRFSGRQFSNSRSEMNVSTLELGDSALYLCASSLPSDTQYFGPGTRLTVL.

The rearrangement joins TRBV5-6 to TRBJ2-1, with 8 bases fitting TRBD1. With 2 bases clipped from V and 5 bases from J, the junction kept 9 bases outside the gene matches. The CDR3 runs to 16 residues. Germline CDR1 is SGHDT and CDR2 is YYEEEE. CDR3 region: CASSLDGTGYNNEQFF. As DNA, the CDR3 is TGTGCCAGCAGCTTAGACGGGACAGGTTATAACAATGAGCAGTTCTTC.

V is TRBV6-5 and J is TRBJ2-1, with D possibly TRBD2 on 5 matching bases. The CDR3 runs 16 residues. Germline CDR1 reads MNHEY; CDR2 reads SVGAGI. The V gene lost 0 bases and the J gene lost 2 bases, with 11 bases spanning the gap. The CDR3 bases are TGTGCCAGCAGTTACTCGTTCGCGGGCACCTACAATGAGCAGTTCTTC. Residues: CASSYSFAGTYNEQFF.

The chain combines TRBV4-1 with TRBJ2-5, with 11 bases fitting TRBD2. The CDR3 covers 19 residues. Germline CDR1 and CDR2: MGHRA and YSYEKL. The junction had 17 bases not matched to a gene; V was cut back by 4 bases and J by 4 bases. CDR3 in DNA: TGCGCCAGCAGCCCCCTCTTCCCCATAGCGGGAGGGGGGCGAGAGACCCAGTACTTC. This encodes CASSPLFPIAGGGRETQYF.

The chain joins TRBV28 to TRBJ1-4; TRBD1 aligns across 11 bases. Germline V CDR1 and CDR2: MDHEN, SYDVKM. The J segment lost 8 bases and the V segment lost 3 bases, leaving 8 bases of the junction unmatched. The CDR3 is 16 amino acids. As DNA, the CDR3 is TGTGCCAGCAGTTTCGGGGGACAGGGGGTGCGGGAAAAACTGTTTTTT. It yields the protein CASSFGGQGVREKLFF.

The rearrangement links TRBV9 to TRBJ2-1; 7 bases are shared with TRBD2. V lost 3 bases, J lost 2 bases, and 5 bases stayed unmatched. Germline CDR1 reads SGDLS; CDR2 reads YYNGEE. The CDR3 covers 15 residues. The CDR3: CASSASGTPYNEQFF. CDR3 in DNA: TGTGCCAGCAGCGCCAGCGGGACCCCCTACAATGAGCAGTTCTTC. Looking up the rest from reference TRBV9 and TRBJ2-1 gives the full variable domain: DSGVTQTPKHLITATGQRVTLRCSPRSGDLSVYWYQQSLDQGLQFLIQYYNGEERAKGNILERFSAQQFPDLHSELNLSSLELGDSALYFCASSASGTPYNEQFFGPGTRLTVL.

V is TRBV28 and J is TRBJ2-7, with unresolved D. The V and J ends lost 2 bases and 2 bases respectively, with 7 bases between them. Germline V gene lookup returns CDR1 MDHEN and CDR2 SYDVKM. This CDR3 has 13 residues. Written as DNA, the CDR3 is TGTGCCAGCAGTTTAGGCCCTCCCTACGAGCAGTACTTC. Translation gives CASSLGPPYEQYF.

Remarks on this clone: Other DNA sequences in this specimen translate into the identical CDR3. The chain combines TRBV5-1 with TRBJ2-5, with 11 bases identical to TRBD2. The CDR3 loop spans 16 amino acids. V lost 0 bases, J lost 1 base, and 2 bases stayed unmatched. Germline CDR1 reads SGHRS; CDR2 reads YFSETQ. The chain's CDR3 is CASSLGLAGGQETQYF. The CDR3 DNA follows: TGCGCCAGCAGCTTGGGTCTAGCGGGAGGCCAAGAGACCCAGTACTTC.

This sequence joins TRBV7-2 and TRBJ2-7; 9 bases map to TRBD2. The CDR3 is 15 amino acids. The V gene's germline CDR1 is SGHTA and CDR2 FQGNSA. The junction had 7 bases not matched to a gene; V was cut back by 5 bases and J by 2 bases. CDR3 residues: CASSPVLAGTYEQYF. CDR3 coding DNA: TGTGCCAGCAGCCCGGTACTAGCGGGCACCTACGAGCAGTACTTC. The full variable domain, with the rest looked up from reference TRBV7-2 and TRBJ2-7, is GAGVSQSPSNKVTEKGKDVELRCDPISGHTALYWYRQSLGQGLEFLIYFQGNSAPDKSGLPSDRFSAERTGGSVSTLTIQRTQQEDSAVYLCASSPVLAGTYEQYFGPGTRLTVT.

V usage is TRBV25-1 and J usage is TRBJ2-2; 8 nucleotides agree with TRBD1. V was pared by 7 bases and J by 4 bases, with 11 bases of the junction left unmatched. There are 16 residues in the CDR3. Looked up from germline, CDR1 is MGHDK and CDR2 is SYGVNS. The CDR3 coding sequence is TGTGCCAGCAAAGGGTGGCAAACAGGGGGCACCGGGGAGCTGTTTTTT. Protein: CASKGWQTGGTGELFF.

This chain links TRBV7-3 with TRBJ2-2; the D gene is possibly TRBD2 (5 bases). The CDR3 has 16 residues. Germline V gene sequence: CDR1 SGHTA, CDR2 FQGTGA. The V gene lost 2 bases and the J gene lost 1 base, with 11 bases spanning the gap. The CDR3 here is CASSLGPSQNTGELFF. DNA for the CDR3: TGTGCCAGCAGCTTAGGACCTAGCCAGAACACCGGGGAGCTGTTTTTT.

The CDR3 here is CATSRTGSSYEQYF. The CDR3 DNA is TGTGCCACCAGCAGAACAGGGAGCTCCTACGAGCAGTACTTC. The chain is built from TRBV15 and TRBJ2-7, with a tentative D call TRBD1 (6 bases). Between the trimmed V and J ends, which lost 2 bases and 0 bases, there was a span of 8 bases. Germline-derived CDR1 and CDR2 are LNHNV and YYDKDF (reference sequence). CDR3 length equals 14 residues.

This rearrangement joins TRBV7-2 to TRBJ1-2; tentatively, D is TRBD1 (6 bases). The length of the CDR3 is 13 residues. Trimming took 6 bases from V and 7 from J, leaving 15 bases between them. The germline V gene encodes CDR1 SGHTA and CDR2 FQGNSA. Written as DNA, the CDR3 is TGTGCCAGCAGGGACCTCACAGGGTCTGGCTACACCTTC. It yields the protein CASRDLTGSGYTF.

The J gene is TRBJ1-5, the V gene TRBV6-1; D unclear. V dropped 7 bases and J dropped 4 bases, with 14 bases sitting between them. This CDR3 has 14 residues. Germline CDR1 is MNHNS and CDR2 is SASEGT. The CDR3 loop is CASTKSGKNQPQHF. The CDR3, as DNA: TGTGCCAGCACTAAGTCGGGAAAAAATCAGCCCCAGCATTTT.

The V gene is TRBV27, the J gene TRBJ2-2; 10 bases line up with TRBD1. V lost 5 bases to trimming and J lost 4 bases; unmatched junction nucleotides: 1. The length of the CDR3 is 14 residues. Germline CDR1 MNHEY, CDR2 SMNVEV (reference sequence). The CDR3 coding sequence is TGTGCCAGCAGTCGGACAGGGGGCACCGGGGAGCTGTTTTTT. Translated: CASSRTGGTGELFF.

The V and J genes are TRBV5-1 and TRBJ2-7; weak D call: TRBD2 (5 bases). The germline CDR1 and CDR2 sequences are SGHRS and YFSETQ. This CDR3 is built from 13 residues. Deletions cut 3 bases from V and 6 bases from J, with 13 bases between. CDR3 sequence (DNA): TGCGCCAGCAGCTATGCGGGTCGGGTCGAGCAGTACTTC. The encoded protein is CASSYAGRVEQYF.

This chain joins TRBV6-6 and TRBJ1-5, with TRBD1 identical over 9 bases. This CDR3 region has 15 residues. CDR1 is MNHNY and CDR2 is SVGAGI in the germline V gene (reference sequence). The trim removed 5 bases at V and 7 bases at J, leaving 9 bases unmatched. For the CDR3, the DNA is TGTGCCAGCAGTACCAGCAGACAGGGGGGACAGCCCCAGCATTTT. Translation: CASSTSRQGGQPQHF.

V and J are TRBV4-2 and TRBJ2-1; 10 nucleotides line up with TRBD2. Trimming at V came to 0 bases and at J to 4 bases, leaving 6 bases not matched to a gene. The CDR3 is made up of 17 amino acids. Per germline, CDR1 LGHNA and CDR2 YNFKEQ. In DNA, the CDR3 is TGTGCCAGCAGCCAAGAGGCCAGCGGGAGGGGTTACAATGAGCAGTTCTTC. Translating it yields CASSQEASGRGYNEQFF.

The chain employs TRBV2 and TRBJ2-7; TRBD1 matches 7 bases. CDR3 length: 15 amino acids. The junction had 10 bases not matched to a gene; V was cut back by 8 bases and J by 0 bases. The germline V gene has CDR1 SNHLY and CDR2 FYNNEI. The CDR3 region has the DNA TGTGCCAGCGGGGGACGGACAGGACTCTCCTACGAGCAGTACTTC. Protein product: CASGGRTGLSYEQYF.

The chain joins TRBV19 to TRBJ2-5; 10 nucleotides line up with TRBD1. With 4 bases clipped from V and 3 bases from J, the junction kept 2 bases outside the gene matches. Germline V lookup: CDR1 LNHDA, CDR2 SQIVND (reference sequence). The CDR3 loop spans 14 amino acids. CDR3 in amino acids: CASSRDRGKETQYF. As DNA, the CDR3 is TGTGCCAGTAGTAGGGACAGGGGAAAAGAGACCCAGTACTTC.

This rearrangement joins TRBV7-9 to TRBJ1-4; tentatively, D is TRBD1 (6 bases). Germline V CDR1 and CDR2: SEHNR, FQNEAQ (reference sequence). Trimming cost V 7 bases and J 3 bases, with 12 bases left between them. This CDR3 region has 14 residues. Here the CDR3 DNA reads TGTGCCAGCACCTCGGGACAACCTAATGAAAAACTGTTTTTT. This gives the protein CASTSGQPNEKLFF.